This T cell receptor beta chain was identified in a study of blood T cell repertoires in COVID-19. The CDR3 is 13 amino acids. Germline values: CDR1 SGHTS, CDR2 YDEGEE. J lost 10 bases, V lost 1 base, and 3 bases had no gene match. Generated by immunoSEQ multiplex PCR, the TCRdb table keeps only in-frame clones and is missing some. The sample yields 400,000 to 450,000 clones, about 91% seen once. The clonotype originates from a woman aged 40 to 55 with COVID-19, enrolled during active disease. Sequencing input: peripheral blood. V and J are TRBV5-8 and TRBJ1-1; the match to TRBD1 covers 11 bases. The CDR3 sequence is CASSLLDRGPAFF. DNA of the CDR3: TGTGCCAGCAGCTTGCTGGACAGGGGGCCAGCTTTCTTT. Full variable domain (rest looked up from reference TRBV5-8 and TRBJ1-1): EAGVTQSPTHLIKTRGQQATLRCSPISGHTSVYWYQQALGLGLQFLLWYDEGEERNRGNFPPRFSGRQFPNYSSELNVNALELEDSALYLCASSLLDRGPAFFGQGTRLTVV.